The clone carrying this T cell receptor beta chain occurred many times. This record belongs to a study of CD8+CD57+ T cells in acquired aplastic anemia. All patients picked for sequencing had shown, by flow cytometry, an expansion of CD8+CD57+ cells. The template for TCR beta VDJ and CDR3 sequence profiling was genomic DNA. TCRdb independently ran MiXCR on the reads; one entry per CDR3 protein. The sample includes about 190,000 distinct CDR3 sequences, around 47% of them seen just once. With 6 bases removed from V and 5 bases from J, the gap between germline ends came to 19 bases. Per the germline V gene, CDR1 is LNHDA and CDR2 is SQIVND (reference sequence). The CDR3 length is 15 residues.

The chain joins TRBV19 to TRBJ1-2, with D perhaps matching TRBD1 (5 bases). This clonotype originated in a human donor with aplastic anemia. The sequenced sample consisted of sorted CD4+, CD8+, or CD8+CD57+ T cells (not recorded which) from PBMCs. As DNA, the CDR3 is TGTGCCAGTAGGGGAACAGGAGGCCCGGGTTATGGCTACACCTTC. This encodes CASRGTGGPGYGYTF.